The sequence of this T cell receptor (beta chain) was determined in a study of blood T cell repertoires in COVID-19. Whole-study context: Sites across the United States, Italy and Spain contributed samples from acute and convalescent COVID-19.

The authors' processing: Amplification with reference gene primers provided the estimates of nucleated cell counts. Only in-frame clones appear in the TCRdb table, and some are missing; sequencing was by immunoSEQ multiplex PCR. V, J and clone size are those of that table, while D and trimming were read from the DNA. The table shows about 76,000 clones, with around nine tenths occurring only once. Germline assignment: CDR1 SGDLS and CDR2 YYNGEE. The V end was cut by 4 bases, the J end by 2 bases, with 14 bases between. This CDR3 is 15 amino acids long. The receptor was isolated from a man younger than 40 with acute or convalescent COVID-19. The V and J genes are TRBV9 and TRBJ2-3; no reliable D call. Input material: peripheral blood. The CDR3 nucleotides are TGTGCCAGCAGCCCCAGTGGTTCAAACACAGATACGCAGTATTTT. Residues: CASSPSGSNTDTQYF. Supplemented by reference TRBV9 and TRBJ2-3, the full variable domain reads DSGVTQTPKHLITATGQRVTLRCSPRSGDLSVYWYQQSLDQGLQFLIQYYNGEERAKGNILERFSAQQFPDLHSELNLSSLELGDSALYFCASSPSGSNTDTQYFGPGTRLTVL.